This is a list of T cell receptor beta chains from one sample in a study of T cell repertoires in cytomegalovirus infection. TCRdb fed the reads into MiXCR, producing one record per CDR3 protein. The table shows about 310,000 distinct CDR3 sequences, with 17% occurring only once. The sample was PBMCs. The receptors were sampled from a human donor in good health (CMV status not recorded). Some clones in this sample may be carry-over from other donors' samples. Each CDR3 is given without its conserved first and last residue. Each record gives: clone size, V gene, J gene, CDR3 protein. Size values are once, few and many counts, or a class for expanded clones, and some rows have none.

clone size: -; V gene: TRBV20-1; J gene: TRBJ2-7; CDR3 protein: SASEGAPYEQY
clone size: -; V gene: TRBV4-1; J gene: TRBJ2-5; CDR3 protein: ASSQDRGGRGEETQY
clone size: -; V gene: TRBV15; J gene: TRBJ1-1; CDR3 protein: ATSRSSYMNTEAF
clone size: many; V gene: TRBV7-2; J gene: TRBJ2-5; CDR3 protein: ASRGSGGAGETQY
clone size: many; V gene: TRBV7-2; J gene: TRBJ2-1; CDR3 protein: ASSFIPPKDPSF
clone size: -; V gene: TRBV4-1; J gene: TRBJ2-2; CDR3 protein: ASSHESPGATNTGELF
clone size: many; V gene: TRBV6-2/TRBV6-3; J gene: TRBJ1-1; CDR3 protein: ASSQPTGYTEAF
clone size: many; V gene: TRBV7-2; J gene: TRBJ2-1; CDR3 protein: ASSLDPSRGKNSYNEQF
clone size: many; V gene: TRBV7-2; J gene: TRBJ2-1; CDR3 protein: ASSLDLSASGSYNEQF
clone size: -; V gene: TRBV19; J gene: TRBJ2-1; CDR3 protein: ASSYRDRRGEQF
clone size: few; V gene: TRBV5-1; J gene: TRBJ1-6; CDR3 protein: ASSLGTDSPLH
clone size: few; V gene: TRBV20-1; J gene: TRBJ2-5; CDR3 protein: SARDRPGGETQY
clone size: -; V gene: TRBV28; J gene: TRBJ1-1; CDR3 protein: ASSYGPRDRLNTEAF
clone size: -; V gene: TRBV3-1; J gene: TRBJ2-3; CDR3 protein: ASSQAGRGVGLTPDTQY
clone size: few; V gene: TRBV6-1; J gene: TRBJ2-1; CDR3 protein: ASSEGGYSSYNEQF
clone size: many; V gene: TRBV25-1; J gene: TRBJ1-2; CDR3 protein: ASSEPGQGNYGYT
clone size: -; V gene: TRBV20-1; J gene: TRBJ2-5; CDR3 protein: SARTGTGVQETQY
clone size: few; V gene: TRBV4-1; J gene: TRBJ2-1; CDR3 protein: ASSQFPGQGEHNEQF
clone size: many; V gene: TRBV28; J gene: TRBJ1-1; CDR3 protein: ASSFGLGNTEAF
clone size: many; V gene: TRBV7-2; J gene: TRBJ2-1; CDR3 protein: ASSATGTRDGNEQF
clone size: many; V gene: TRBV20-1; J gene: TRBJ1-1; CDR3 protein: SARGGKGNTEAF
clone size: few; V gene: TRBV20-1; J gene: TRBJ1-4; CDR3 protein: SAEGTGVRGNEKLF
clone size: few; V gene: TRBV28; J gene: TRBJ1-1; CDR3 protein: ASREGQGTNTEAF
clone size: -; V gene: TRBV2; J gene: TRBJ1-2; CDR3 protein: ASSEAPDYGYT
clone size: -; V gene: TRBV6-1; J gene: TRBJ1-6; CDR3 protein: ASSYNRASSYNSPPH